The clone carrying this TCR beta chain was counted once. The sample comes from a study of blood T cell repertoires in COVID-19. Assay: immunoSEQ multiplex PCR; the TCRdb copy retains only in-frame clones and omits some. The table has 390,000 or so clones, 80% to 90% seen once. The CDR3 consists of 16 residues. From germline, CDR1 is SGHAT and CDR2 FQNNGV. After removal of 5 bases from V and 2 bases from J, the junction contained 9 bases not matched to a gene. Sequenced input: PBMCs or T cells enriched from blood (not recorded which). The sequence came from a man between 18 and 35 years old who had recovered from COVID-19. The genes are TRBV11-2 and TRBJ2-4, with TRBD1 matching over 7 bases. The CDR3, as DNA: TGTGCCAGCAGCCCTGGACAGGTTGCTACCAAAAACATTCAGTACTTC. It codes for CASSPGQVATKNIQYF.